This TCR beta chain was sequenced during a study of T-cell memory formation after mild COVID-19. Germline CDR1 reads SGHRS; CDR2 reads YFSETQ. CDR3 size: 16 residues. The junction had 9 bases not matched to a gene; V was cut back by 2 bases and J by 7 bases. TCRdb redid the calling of the 5' RACE reads with MiXCR, one entry per CDR3 protein. The data hold almost 550,000 distinct CDR3 sequences, with just over 20% observed a single time. This clonotype has only a few counts. This TCR derives from an adult woman who had mild COVID-19 (a few samples of this study predate the infection). Cell type and time point are not known. The sample comprised PBMCs or a T cell subset sorted from them (not recorded which). The gene calls are TRBV5-1 and TRBJ1-6, with 7 bases lining up with TRBD1. CDR3 DNA: TGCGCCAGCAGCTTAGCAACAGGGGAGGGCAATTCACCCCTCCACTTT. As protein: CASSLATGEGNSPLHF.